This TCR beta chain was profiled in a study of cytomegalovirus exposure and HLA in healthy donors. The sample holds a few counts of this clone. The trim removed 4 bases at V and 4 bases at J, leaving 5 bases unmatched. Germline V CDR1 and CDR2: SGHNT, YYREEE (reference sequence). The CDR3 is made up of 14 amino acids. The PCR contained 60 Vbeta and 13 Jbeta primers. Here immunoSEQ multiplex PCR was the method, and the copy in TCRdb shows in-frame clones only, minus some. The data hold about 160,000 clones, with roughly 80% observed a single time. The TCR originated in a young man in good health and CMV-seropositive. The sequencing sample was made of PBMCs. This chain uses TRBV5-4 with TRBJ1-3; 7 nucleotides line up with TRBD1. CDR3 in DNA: TGTGCCAGCAGCGTGGGACAGCAGGGAAACACCATATATTTT. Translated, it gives CASSVGQQGNTIYF.